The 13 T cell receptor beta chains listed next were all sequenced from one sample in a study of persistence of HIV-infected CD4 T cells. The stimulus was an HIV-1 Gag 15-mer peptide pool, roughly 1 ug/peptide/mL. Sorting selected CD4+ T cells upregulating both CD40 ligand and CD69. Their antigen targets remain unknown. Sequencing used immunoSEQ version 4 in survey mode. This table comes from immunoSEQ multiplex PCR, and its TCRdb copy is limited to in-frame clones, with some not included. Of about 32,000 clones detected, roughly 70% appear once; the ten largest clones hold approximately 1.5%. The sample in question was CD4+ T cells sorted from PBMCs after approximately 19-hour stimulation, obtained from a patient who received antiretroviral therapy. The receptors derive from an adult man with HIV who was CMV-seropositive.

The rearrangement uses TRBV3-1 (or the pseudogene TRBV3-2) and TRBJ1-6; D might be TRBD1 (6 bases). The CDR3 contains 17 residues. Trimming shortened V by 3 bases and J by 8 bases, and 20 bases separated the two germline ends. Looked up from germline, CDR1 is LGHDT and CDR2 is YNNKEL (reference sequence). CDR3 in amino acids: CASSHYARGGFDSPLHF. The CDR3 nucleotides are TGTGCCAGCAGCCACTACGCTAGAGGGGGGTTTGATTCACCCCTCCACTTT.

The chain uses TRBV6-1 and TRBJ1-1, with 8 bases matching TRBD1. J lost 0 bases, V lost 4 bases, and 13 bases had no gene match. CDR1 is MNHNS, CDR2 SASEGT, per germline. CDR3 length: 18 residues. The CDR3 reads CASSGGDRNPRLNTEAFF. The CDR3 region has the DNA TGTGCCAGCAGTGGAGGGGACAGGAACCCGAGACTGAACACTGAAGCTTTCTTT.

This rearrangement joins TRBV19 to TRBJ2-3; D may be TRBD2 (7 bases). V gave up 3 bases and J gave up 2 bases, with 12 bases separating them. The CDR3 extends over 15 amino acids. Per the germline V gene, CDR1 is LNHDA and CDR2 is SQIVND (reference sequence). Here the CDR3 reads CASSMGGAATDTQYF. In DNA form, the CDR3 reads TGTGCCAGTAGTATGGGGGGGGCTGCCACAGATACGCAGTATTTT.

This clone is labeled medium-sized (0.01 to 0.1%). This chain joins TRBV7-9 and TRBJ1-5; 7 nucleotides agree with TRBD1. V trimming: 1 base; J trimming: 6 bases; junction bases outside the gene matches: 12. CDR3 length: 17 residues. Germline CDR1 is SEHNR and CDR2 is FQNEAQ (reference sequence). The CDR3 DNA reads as TGTGCCAGCAGCTTAGGAGGAGGTCAGGGGGTTTCTCAGCCCCAGCATTTT. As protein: CASSLGGGQGVSQPQHF.

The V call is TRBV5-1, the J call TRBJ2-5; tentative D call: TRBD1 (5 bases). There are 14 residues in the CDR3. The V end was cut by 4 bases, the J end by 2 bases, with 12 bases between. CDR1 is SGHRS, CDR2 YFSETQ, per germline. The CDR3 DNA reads TGCGCCAGCAGCCCAAGACAGCAACAAGAGACCCAGTACTTC. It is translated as CASSPRQQQETQYF.

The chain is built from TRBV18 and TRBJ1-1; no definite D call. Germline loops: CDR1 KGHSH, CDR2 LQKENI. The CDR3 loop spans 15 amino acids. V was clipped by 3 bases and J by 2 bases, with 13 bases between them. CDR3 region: CASSPSRKGNTEAFF. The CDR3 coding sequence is TGTGCCAGCTCACCCTCTCGAAAGGGTAACACTGAAGCTTTCTTT.

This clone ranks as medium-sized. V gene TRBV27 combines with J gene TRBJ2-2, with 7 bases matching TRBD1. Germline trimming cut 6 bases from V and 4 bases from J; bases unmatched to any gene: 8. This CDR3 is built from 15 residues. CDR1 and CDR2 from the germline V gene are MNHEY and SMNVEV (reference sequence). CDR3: CASRQRQGPTGELFF. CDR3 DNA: TGTGCCAGCAGGCAGCGACAGGGCCCCACCGGGGAGCTGTTTTTT.

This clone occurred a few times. The CDR3 region is CASSPGLRNSPLHF. CDR3 DNA: TGTGCCAGCAGCCCGGGACTGAGGAATTCACCCCTCCACTTT. This chain links TRBV3-1 (or the pseudogene TRBV3-2) with TRBJ1-6; D may be TRBD1 (5 bases). The germline V and J ends were trimmed by 4 bases and 7 bases, with 11 bases remaining between them. The CDR3 loop spans 14 amino acids. Germline CDR1 reads LGHDT; CDR2 reads YNNKEL (reference sequence).

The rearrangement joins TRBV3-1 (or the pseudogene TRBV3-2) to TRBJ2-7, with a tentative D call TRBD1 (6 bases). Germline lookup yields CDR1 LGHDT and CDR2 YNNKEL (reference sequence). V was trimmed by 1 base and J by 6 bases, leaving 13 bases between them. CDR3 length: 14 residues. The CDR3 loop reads CASSQGSGVPEQYF. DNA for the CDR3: TGTGCCAGCAGCCAAGGGTCAGGGGTTCCCGAGCAGTACTTC.

The DNA of the CDR3 is TGTGCCAGCAGCTCCTTGGGACTTTATGAGAACGATGAGCAGTTCTTC. Translation gives CASSSLGLYENDEQFF. V gene TRBV13 combines with J gene TRBJ2-1, with D tentatively TRBD2 (6 bases). Trimming cost V 4 bases and J 8 bases, with 21 bases left between them. The CDR3 spans 16 residues. CDR1 is PRHDT, CDR2 FYEKMQ, per germline (reference sequence).

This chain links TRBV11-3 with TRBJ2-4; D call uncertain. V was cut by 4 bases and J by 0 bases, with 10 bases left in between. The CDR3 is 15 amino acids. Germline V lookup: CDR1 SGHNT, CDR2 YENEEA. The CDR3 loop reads CASSSGFAAKNIQYF. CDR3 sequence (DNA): TGTGCCAGCAGCTCGGGCTTCGCAGCCAAAAACATTCAGTACTTC.

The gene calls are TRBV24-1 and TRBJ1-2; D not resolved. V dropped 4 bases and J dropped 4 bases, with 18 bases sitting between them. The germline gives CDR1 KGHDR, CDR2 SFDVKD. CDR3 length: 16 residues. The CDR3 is CATSDPSQDAFYGYTF. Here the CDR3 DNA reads TGTGCCACCAGTGACCCCTCTCAAGACGCCTTCTATGGCTACACCTTC.

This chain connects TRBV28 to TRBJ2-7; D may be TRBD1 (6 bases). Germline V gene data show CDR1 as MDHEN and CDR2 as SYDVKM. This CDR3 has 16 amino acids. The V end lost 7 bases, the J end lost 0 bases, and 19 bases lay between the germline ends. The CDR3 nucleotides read TGTGCCAGCAATGGGGGCCGAACTCCCAGCTCCTACGAGCAGTACTTC. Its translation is CASNGGRTPSSYEQYF.